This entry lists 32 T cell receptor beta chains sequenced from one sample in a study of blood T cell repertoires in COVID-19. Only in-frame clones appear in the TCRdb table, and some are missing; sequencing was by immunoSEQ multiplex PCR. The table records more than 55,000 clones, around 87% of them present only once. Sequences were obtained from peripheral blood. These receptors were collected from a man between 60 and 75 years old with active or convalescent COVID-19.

The CDR3 loop reads CASSQVSVGGYTF. The CDR3 DNA follows: TGCGCCAGCAGCCAAGTTTCCGTGGGCGGCTACACCTTC. The chain recombines TRBV4-1 with TRBJ1-2, with D unresolved. The germline gives CDR1 MGHRA, CDR2 YSYEKL. Trimming took 1 base from V and 8 from J, leaving 11 bases between them. This CDR3 spans 13 amino acids.

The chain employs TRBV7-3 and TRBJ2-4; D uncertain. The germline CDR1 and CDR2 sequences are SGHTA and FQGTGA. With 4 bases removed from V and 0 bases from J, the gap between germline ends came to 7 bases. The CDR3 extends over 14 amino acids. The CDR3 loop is CASSSNLAKNIQYF. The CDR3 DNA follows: TGTGCCAGCAGCTCCAACTTAGCCAAAAACATTCAGTACTTC.

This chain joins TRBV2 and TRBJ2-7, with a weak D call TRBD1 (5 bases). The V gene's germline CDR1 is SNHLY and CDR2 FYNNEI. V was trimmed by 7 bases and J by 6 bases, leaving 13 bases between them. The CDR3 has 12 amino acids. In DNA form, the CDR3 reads TGTGCCAGCACGGAAACAAGGGGCGAGCAGTACTTC. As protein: CASTETRGEQYF.

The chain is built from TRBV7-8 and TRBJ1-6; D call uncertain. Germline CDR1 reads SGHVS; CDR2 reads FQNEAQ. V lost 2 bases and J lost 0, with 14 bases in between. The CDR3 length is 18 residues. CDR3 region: CASSLSGRGSSYNSPLHF. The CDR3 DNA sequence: TGTGCCAGCAGCTTATCAGGTAGAGGGAGCTCCTATAATTCACCCCTCCACTTT.

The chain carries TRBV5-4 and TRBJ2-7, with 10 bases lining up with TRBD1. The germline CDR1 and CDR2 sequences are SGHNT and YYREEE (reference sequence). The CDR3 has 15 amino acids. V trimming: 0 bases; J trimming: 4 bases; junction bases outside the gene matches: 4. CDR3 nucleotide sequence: TGTGCCAGCAGCTTGGGTGGGACAGGGGTTTACGAGCAGTACTTC. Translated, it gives CASSLGGTGVYEQYF.

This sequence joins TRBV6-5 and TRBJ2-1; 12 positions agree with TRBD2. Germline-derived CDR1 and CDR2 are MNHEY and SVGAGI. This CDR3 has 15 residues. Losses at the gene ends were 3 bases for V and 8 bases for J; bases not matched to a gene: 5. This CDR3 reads CASSYLAGGPHEQFF. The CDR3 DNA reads TGTGCCAGCAGTTATCTAGCGGGGGGGCCCCATGAGCAGTTCTTC.

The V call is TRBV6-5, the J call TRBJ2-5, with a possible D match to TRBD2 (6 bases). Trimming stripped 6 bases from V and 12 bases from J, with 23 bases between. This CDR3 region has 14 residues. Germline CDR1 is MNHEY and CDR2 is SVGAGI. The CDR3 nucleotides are TGTGCCAGCAGCCGAGAGACGGTGGGGGGATCCGAGTACTTC. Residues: CASSRETVGGSEYF.

CDR3 coding DNA: TGTGCCAGCAGCGCCTACAGGGAAAGGTCCTATAATTCACCCCTCCACTTT. Its translation: CASSAYRERSYNSPLHF. The chain employs TRBV7-2 and TRBJ1-6; possible D gene TRBD1, 6 bases. The CDR3 spans 17 residues. Germline loops: CDR1 SGHTA, CDR2 FQGNSA. Trimming pared 5 bases from V and 1 base from J, leaving 15 bases between.

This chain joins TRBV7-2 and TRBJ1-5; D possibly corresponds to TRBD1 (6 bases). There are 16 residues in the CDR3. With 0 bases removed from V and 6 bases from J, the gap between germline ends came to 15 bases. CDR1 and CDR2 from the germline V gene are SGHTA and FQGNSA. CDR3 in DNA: TGTGCCAGCAGCTTAGCAGGGAGGGGGATCGGTCAGCCCCAGCATTTT. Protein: CASSLAGRGIGQPQHF.

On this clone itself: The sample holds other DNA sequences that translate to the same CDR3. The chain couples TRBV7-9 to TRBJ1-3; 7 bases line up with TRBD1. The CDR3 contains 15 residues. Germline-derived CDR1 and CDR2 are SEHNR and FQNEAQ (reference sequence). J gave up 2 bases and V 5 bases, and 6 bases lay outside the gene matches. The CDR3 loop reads CASSLRQGPGNTIYF. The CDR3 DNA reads TGTGCCAGCAGCCTCAGACAGGGCCCTGGAAACACCATATATTTT.

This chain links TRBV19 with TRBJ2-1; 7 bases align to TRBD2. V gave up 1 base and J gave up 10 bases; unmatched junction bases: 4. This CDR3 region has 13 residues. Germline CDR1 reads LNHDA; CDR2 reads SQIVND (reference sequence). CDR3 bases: TGTGCCAGTAGTATAGGCCTAGCGGAAGAGCAGTTCTTC. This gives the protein CASSIGLAEEQFF.

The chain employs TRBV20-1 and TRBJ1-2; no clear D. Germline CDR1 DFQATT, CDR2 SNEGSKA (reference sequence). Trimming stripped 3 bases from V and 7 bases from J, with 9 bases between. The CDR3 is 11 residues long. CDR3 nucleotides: TGCAGTGCTAGTATGGAGGGTGGCTACACCTTC. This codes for CSASMEGGYTF.

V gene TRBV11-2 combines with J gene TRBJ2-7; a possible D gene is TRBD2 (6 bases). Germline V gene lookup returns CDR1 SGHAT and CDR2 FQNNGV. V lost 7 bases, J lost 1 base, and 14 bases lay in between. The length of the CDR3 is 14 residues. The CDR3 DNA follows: TGTGCCAGCATACTAGCAAGCTTTTCCTACGAGCAGTACTTC. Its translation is CASILASFSYEQYF.

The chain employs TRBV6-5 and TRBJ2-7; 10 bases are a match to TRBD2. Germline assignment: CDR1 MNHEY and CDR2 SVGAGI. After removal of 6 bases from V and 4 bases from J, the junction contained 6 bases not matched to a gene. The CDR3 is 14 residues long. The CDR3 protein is CASSRGLAVYEQYF. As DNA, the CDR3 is TGTGCCAGCAGCCGAGGACTAGCGGTTTACGAGCAGTACTTC.

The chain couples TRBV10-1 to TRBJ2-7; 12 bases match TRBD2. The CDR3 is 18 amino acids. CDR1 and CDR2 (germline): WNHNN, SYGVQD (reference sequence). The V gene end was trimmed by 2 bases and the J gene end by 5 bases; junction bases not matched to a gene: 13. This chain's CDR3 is CASSERTSGNRRSNEQYF. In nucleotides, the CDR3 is TGCGCCAGCAGTGAGCGGACTAGCGGGAACAGGAGGTCCAACGAGCAGTACTTC.

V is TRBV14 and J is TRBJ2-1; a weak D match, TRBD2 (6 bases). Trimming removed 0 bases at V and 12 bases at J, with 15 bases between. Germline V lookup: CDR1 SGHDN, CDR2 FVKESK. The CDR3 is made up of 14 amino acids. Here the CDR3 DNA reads TGTGCCAGCAGCCAAGATCCCGGGACTCCCCGGCAGTTCTTC. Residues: CASSQDPGTPRQFF.

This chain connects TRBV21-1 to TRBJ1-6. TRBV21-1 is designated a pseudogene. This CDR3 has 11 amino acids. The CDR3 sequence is CASSRHSPLHF. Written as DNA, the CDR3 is TGTGCCAGCAGCCGTCATTCACCCCTCCACTTT.

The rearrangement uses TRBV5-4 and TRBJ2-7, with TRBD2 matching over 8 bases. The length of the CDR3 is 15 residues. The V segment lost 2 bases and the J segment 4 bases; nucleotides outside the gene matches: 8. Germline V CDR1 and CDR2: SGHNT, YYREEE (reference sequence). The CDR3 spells CASSFGGTSVYEQYF. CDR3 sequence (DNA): TGTGCCAGCAGCTTTGGCGGGACTAGTGTTTACGAGCAGTACTTC.

In nucleotides, the CDR3 is TGTGCCAGCAGCCAAGACGGGGGGCGGTCCGGAAACACCATATATTTT. It codes for CASSQDGGRSGNTIYF. The rearrangement links TRBV3-1 (or the pseudogene TRBV3-2) to TRBJ1-3; the D gene is possibly TRBD1 (6 bases). Germline CDR1 reads LGHDT; CDR2 reads YNNKEL (reference sequence). Trimming removed 0 bases from V and 4 bases from J, with 13 bases in between. The CDR3 has 16 residues.

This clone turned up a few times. The CDR3 region is CASLSGGGGYTF. CDR3 nucleotide sequence: TGTGCCAGCCTCTCGGGGGGTGGAGGCTACACCTTC. The rearrangement links TRBV19 to TRBJ1-2; TRBD1 might be the D (5 bases). Germline V gene sequence: CDR1 LNHDA, CDR2 SQIVND (reference sequence). This CDR3 spans 12 amino acids. The germline V and J ends were trimmed by 9 bases and 8 bases, with 16 bases remaining between them.

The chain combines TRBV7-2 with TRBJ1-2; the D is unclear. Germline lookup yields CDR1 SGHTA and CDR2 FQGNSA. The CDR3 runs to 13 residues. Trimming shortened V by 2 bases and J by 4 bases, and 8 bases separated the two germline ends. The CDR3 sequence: CASSLQALYGYTF. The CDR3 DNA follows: TGTGCCAGCAGCTTACAAGCTCTCTATGGCTACACCTTC.

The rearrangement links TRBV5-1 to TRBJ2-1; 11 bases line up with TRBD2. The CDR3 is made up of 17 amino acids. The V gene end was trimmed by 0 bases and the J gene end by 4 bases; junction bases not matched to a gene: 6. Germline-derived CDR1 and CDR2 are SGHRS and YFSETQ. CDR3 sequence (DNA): TGCGCCAGCAGCTTGGACCTCTCTAGCGGGGGGTACAATGAGCAGTTCTTC. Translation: CASSLDLSSGGYNEQFF.

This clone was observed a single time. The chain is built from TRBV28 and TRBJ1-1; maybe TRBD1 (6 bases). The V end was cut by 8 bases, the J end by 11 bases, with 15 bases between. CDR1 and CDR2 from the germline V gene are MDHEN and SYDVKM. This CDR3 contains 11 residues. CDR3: CASQRGREAFF. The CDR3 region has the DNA TGTGCCAGCCAAAGGGGGAGGGAGGCTTTCTTT.

The CDR3, as DNA: TGTGCCAGCAGTGAACAGGGTTATCAGCCCCAGCATTTT. Its protein is CASSEQGYQPQHF. The chain is built from TRBV6-1 and TRBJ1-5, with TRBD1 as a possible D gene (5 bases). CDR1 is MNHNS and CDR2 is SASEGT in the germline V gene. The CDR3 consists of 13 residues. V shed 2 bases and J shed 5 bases, with 7 bases lying between them.

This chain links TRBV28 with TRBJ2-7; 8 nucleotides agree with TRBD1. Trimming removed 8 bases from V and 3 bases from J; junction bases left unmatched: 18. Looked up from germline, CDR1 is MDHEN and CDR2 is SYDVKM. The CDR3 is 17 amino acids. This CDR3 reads CASSQSATGAKFYEQYF. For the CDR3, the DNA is TGTGCCAGCTCTCAATCCGCGACAGGGGCGAAATTCTACGAGCAGTACTTC.

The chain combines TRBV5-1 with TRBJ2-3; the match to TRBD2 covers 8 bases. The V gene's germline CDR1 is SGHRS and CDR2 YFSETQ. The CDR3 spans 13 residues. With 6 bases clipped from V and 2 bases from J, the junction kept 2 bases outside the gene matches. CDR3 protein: CASKTSDTDTQYF. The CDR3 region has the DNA TGCGCCAGCAAGACTAGCGACACAGATACGCAGTATTTT.

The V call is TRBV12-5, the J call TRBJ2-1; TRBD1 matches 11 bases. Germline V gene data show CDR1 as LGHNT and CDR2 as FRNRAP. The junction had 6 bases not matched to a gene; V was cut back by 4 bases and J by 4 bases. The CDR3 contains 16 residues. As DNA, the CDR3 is TGTGCTAGTGGTTCCCGACGGGACAGGGGGTACAATGAGCAGTTCTTC. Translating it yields CASGSRRDRGYNEQFF.

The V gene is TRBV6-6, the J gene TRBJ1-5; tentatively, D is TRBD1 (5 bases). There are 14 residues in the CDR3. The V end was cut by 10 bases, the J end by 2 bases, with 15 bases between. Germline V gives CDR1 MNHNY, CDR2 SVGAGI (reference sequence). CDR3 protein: CATGRDGGNQPQHF. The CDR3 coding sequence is TGTGCCACTGGGCGGGACGGGGGCAATCAGCCCCAGCATTTT.

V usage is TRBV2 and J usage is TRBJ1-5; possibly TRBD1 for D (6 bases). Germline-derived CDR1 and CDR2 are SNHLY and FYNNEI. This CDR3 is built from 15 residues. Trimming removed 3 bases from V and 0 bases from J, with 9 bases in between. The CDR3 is CASSEDSSSNQPQHF. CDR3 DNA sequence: TGTGCCAGCAGTGAGGACAGTAGTAGCAATCAGCCCCAGCATTTT. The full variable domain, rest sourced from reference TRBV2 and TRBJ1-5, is EPEVTQTPSHQVTQMGQEVILRCVPISNHLYFYWYRQILGQKVEFLVSFYNNEISEKSEIFDDQFSVERPDGSNFTLKIRSTKLEDSAMYFCASSEDSSSNQPQHFGDGTRLSIL.

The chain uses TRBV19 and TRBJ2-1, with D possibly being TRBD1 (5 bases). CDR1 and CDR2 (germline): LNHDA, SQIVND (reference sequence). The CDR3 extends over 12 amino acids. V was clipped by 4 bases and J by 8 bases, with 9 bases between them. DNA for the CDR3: TGTGCCAGTAGTAAGCAGGGCCATGAGCAGTTCTTC. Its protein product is CASSKQGHEQFF.

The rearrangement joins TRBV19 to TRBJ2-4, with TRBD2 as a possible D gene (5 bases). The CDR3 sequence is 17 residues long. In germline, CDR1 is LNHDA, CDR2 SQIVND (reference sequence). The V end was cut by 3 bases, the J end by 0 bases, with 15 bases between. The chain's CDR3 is CASSISEARLAKNIQYF. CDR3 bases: TGTGCCAGTAGTATCTCGGAGGCCCGCCTAGCCAAAAACATTCAGTACTTC.

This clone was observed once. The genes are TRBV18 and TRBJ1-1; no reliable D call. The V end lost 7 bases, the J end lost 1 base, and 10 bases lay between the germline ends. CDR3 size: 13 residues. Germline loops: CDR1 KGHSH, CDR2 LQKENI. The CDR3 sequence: CASWETENTEAFF. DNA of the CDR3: TGTGCCAGCTGGGAGACGGAGAACACTGAAGCTTTCTTT.